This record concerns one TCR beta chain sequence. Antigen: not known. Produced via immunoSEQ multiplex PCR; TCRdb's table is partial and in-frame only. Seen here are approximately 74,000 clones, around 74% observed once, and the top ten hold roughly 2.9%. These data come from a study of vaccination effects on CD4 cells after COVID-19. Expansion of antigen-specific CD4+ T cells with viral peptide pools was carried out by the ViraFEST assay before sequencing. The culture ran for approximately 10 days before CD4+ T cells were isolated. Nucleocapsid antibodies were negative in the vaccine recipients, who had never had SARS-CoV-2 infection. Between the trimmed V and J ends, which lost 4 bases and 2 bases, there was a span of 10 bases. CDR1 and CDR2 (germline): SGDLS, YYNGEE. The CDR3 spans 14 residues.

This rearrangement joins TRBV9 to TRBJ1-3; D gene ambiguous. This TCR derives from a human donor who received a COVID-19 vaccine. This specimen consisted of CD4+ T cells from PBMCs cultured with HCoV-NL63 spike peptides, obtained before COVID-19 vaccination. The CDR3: CASSPRGTGNTIYF. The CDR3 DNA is TGTGCCAGCAGCCCCCGAGGGACTGGAAACACCATATATTTT.